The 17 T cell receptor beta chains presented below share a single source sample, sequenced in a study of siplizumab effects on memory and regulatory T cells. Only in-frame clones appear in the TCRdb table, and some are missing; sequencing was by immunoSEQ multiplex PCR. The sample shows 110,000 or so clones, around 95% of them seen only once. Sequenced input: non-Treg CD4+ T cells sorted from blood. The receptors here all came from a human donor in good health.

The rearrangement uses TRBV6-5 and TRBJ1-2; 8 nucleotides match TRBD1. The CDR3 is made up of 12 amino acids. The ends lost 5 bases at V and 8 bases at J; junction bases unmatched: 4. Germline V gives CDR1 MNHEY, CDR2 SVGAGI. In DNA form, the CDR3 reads TGTGCCAGCAGTACAGGGGGTAGAGGCTACACCTTC. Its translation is CASSTGGRGYTF.

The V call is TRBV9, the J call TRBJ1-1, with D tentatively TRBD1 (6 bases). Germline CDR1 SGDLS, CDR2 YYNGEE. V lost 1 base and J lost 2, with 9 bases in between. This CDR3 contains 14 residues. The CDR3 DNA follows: TGTGCCAGCAGCGTAATAGGGACAAACACTGAAGCTTTCTTT. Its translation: CASSVIGTNTEAFF.

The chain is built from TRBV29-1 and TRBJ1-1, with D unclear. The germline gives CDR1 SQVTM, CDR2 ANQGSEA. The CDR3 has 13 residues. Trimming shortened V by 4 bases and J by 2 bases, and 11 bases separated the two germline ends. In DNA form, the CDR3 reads TGCAGCGTTGGTAGGCAAGATAACACTGAAGCTTTCTTT. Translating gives CSVGRQDNTEAFF. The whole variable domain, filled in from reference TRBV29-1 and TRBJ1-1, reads SAVISQKPSRDICQRGTSLTIQCQVDSQVTMMFWYRQQPGQSLTLIATANQGSEATYESGFVIDKFPISRPNLTFSTLTVSNMSPEDSSIYLCSVGRQDNTEAFFGQGTRLTVV.

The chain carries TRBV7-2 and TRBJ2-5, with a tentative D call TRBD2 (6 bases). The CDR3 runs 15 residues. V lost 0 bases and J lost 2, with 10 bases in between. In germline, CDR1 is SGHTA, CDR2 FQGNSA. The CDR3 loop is CASSLAGGFQETQYF. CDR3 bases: TGTGCCAGCAGCTTAGCGGGGGGTTTTCAAGAGACCCAGTACTTC.

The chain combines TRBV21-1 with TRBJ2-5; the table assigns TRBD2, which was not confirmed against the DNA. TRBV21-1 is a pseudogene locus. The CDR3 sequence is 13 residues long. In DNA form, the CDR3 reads TGTGCTAGAGGAGGCGACTACCAAGAGACCCAGTACTTC. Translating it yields CARGGDYQETQYF.

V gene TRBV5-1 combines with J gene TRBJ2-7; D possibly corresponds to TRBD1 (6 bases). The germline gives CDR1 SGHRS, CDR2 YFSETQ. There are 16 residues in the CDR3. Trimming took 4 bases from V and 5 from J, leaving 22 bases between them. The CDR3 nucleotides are TGCGCCAGCAGCCTACGTCCATTAGTTACAGGGAACGAGCAGTACTTC. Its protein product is CASSLRPLVTGNEQYF.

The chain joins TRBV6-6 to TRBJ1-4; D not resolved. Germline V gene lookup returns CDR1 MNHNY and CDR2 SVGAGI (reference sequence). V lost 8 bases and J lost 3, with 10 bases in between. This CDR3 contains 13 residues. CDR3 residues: CASGGFANEKLFF. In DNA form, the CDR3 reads TGTGCCAGCGGTGGTTTTGCTAATGAAAAACTGTTTTTT.

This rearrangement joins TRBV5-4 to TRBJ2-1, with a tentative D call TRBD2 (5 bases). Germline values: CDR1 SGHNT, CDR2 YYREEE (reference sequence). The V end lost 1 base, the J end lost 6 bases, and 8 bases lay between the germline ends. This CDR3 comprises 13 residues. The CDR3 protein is CASSLWSGNEQFF. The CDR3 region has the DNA TGTGCCAGCAGCTTGTGGAGCGGCAATGAGCAGTTCTTC.

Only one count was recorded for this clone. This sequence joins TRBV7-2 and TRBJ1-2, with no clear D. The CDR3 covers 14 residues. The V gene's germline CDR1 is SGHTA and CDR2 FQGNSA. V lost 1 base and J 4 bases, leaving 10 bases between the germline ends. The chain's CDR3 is CASSLDVGSYGYTF. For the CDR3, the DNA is TGTGCCAGCAGCTTAGATGTAGGCTCCTATGGCTACACCTTC.

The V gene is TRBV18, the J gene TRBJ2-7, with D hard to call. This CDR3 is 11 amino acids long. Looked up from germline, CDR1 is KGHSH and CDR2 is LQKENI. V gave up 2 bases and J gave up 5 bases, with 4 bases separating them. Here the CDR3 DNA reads TGTGCCAGCTCACCAACCCACGAGCAGTACTTC. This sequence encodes CASSPTHEQYF. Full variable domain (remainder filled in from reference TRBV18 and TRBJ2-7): NAGVMQNPRHLVRRRGQEARLRCSPMKGHSHVYWYRQLPEEGLKFMVYLQKENIIDESGMPKERFSAEFPKEGPSILRIQQVVRGDSAAYFCASSPTHEQYFGPGTRLTVT.

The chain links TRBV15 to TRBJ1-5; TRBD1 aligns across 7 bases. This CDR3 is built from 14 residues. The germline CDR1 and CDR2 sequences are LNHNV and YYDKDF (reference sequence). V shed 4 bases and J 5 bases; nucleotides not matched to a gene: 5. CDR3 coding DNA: TGTGCCACCAGCAAACAGGGGATTGATCAGCCCCAGCATTTT. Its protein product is CATSKQGIDQPQHF.

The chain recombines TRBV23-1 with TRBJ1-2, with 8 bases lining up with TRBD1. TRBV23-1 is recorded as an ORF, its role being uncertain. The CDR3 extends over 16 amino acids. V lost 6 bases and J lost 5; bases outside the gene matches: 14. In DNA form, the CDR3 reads TGCGCCAGCAGCCCTAGGGGACAGGAACAAATTTATGGCTACACCTTC. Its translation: CASSPRGQEQIYGYTF.

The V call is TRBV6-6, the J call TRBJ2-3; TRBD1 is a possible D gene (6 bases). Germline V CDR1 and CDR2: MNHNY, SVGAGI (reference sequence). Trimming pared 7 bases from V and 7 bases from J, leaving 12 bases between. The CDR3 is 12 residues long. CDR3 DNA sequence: TGTGCCAGCACTACAGGGAGCCATACGCAGTATTTT. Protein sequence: CASTTGSHTQYF.

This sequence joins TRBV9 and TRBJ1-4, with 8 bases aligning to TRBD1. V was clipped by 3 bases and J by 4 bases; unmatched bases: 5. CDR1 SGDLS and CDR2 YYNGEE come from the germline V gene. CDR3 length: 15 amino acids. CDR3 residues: CASSARTGINEKLFF. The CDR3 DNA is TGTGCCAGCAGCGCCCGGACAGGGATTAATGAAAAACTGTTTTTT.

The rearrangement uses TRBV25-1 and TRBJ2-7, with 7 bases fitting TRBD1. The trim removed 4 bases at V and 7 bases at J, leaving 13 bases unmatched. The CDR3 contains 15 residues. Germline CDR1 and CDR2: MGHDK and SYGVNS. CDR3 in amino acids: CASSAEGKGAREQYF. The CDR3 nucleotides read TGTGCCAGCAGTGCTGAGGGAAAGGGGGCTCGGGAGCAGTACTTC.

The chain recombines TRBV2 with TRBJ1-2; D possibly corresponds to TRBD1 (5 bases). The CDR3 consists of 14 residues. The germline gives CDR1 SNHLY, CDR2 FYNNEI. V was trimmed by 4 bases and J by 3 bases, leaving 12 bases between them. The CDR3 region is CASSGIGAYYGYTF. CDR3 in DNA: TGTGCCAGCAGTGGTATAGGGGCCTACTATGGCTACACCTTC.

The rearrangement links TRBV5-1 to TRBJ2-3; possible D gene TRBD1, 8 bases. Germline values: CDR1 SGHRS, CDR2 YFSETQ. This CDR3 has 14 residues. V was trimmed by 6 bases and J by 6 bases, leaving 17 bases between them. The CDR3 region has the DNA TGCGCCAGCACCACAGGGGGGGCGGTGGATACGCAGTATTTT. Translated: CASTTGGAVDTQYF. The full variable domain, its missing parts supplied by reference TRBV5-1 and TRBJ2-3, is KAGVTQTPRYLIKTRGQQVTLSCSPISGHRSVSWYQQTPGQGLQFLFEYFSETQRNKGNFPGRFSGRQFSNSRSEMNVSTLELGDSALYLCASTTGGAVDTQYFGPGTRLTVL.